The clone carrying this TCR beta chain was picked up many times. Antigen: not known. Library preparation (for TCRbeta) was performed with unique molecular identifiers. MiXCR, applied by TCRdb to the PCR reads, yields one record per CDR3 protein. The sample holds approximately 500,000 distinct CDR3 sequences; over 9.5% are singletons and the top ten take approximately 2%. The sample originates from a study of T-cell reconstitution after alpha-beta-depleted transplantation in children. Points from the study as a whole: Some patients owed their high day-60 TCRbeta diversity to surviving recipient T cells and thymic progenitors. After one year, T-cell counts and TCRbeta diversity mostly came from new T cells. Alpha-beta T cells present about two months after transplant were reported to originate from several hundred expanded graft clones.

The sequencing used PBMCs, collected before TCRalphabeta/CD19-depleted stem cell transplant. This TCR came from a child younger than 10 with inherited bone marrow failure, due to receive a stem cell transplant.

The CDR3 bases are TGCAGTGCTAGAGATCGGACTAGCGCCCTCCTTAATCAGTACTTC. This translates into CSARDRTSALLNQYF. The J gene is TRBJ2-5, the V gene TRBV20-1; TRBD2 agrees at 9 bases. Germline V gene data show CDR1 as DFQATT and CDR2 as SNEGSKA (reference sequence). V dropped 0 bases and J dropped 11; count of bases not matched to a gene: 13. This CDR3 has 15 residues.